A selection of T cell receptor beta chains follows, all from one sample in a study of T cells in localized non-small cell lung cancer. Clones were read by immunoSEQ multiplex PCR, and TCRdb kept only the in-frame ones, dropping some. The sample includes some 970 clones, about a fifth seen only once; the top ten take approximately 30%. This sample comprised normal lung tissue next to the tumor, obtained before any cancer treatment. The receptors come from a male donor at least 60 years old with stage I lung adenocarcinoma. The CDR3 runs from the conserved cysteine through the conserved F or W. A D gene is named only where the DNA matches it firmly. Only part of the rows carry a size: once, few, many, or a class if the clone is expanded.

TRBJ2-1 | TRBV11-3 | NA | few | TGTGCCAGCAGCTTTCAGGGACCCTACAATGAGCAGTTCTTC | CASSFQGPYNEQFF
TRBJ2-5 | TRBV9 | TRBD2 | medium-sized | TGTGCCAGCAGCCAAGCGGGACGAATACAAGAGACCCAGTACTTC | CASSQAGRIQETQYF
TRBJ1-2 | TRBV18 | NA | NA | TGTGCCAGCTCGCCGAATCCGACAGGAAACTATGGCTACACCTTC | CASSPNPTGNYGYTF
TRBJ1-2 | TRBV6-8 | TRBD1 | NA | TGTGCCATCAGTCGTACAGGGGGCCTCGCCTATGGCTACACCTTC | CAISRTGGLAYGYTF
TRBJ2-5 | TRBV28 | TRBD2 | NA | TGTGCCAGCAGTTCTGTAGCGGGCAGGGAGACCCAGTACTTC | CASSSVAGRETQYF
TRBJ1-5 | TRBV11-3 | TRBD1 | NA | TGTGCCAGCAGCTTACAGGGGGCAGATGGTCAGCCCCAGCATTTT | CASSLQGADGQPQHF
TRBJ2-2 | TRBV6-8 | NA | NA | TGTGCCAGCAAACTTTCAGGGACGGACACCGGGGAGCTGTTTTTT | CASKLSGTDTGELFF
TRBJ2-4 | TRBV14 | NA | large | TGTGCCAGCAGGGGACACCCAAATGAGGCCAAAAACATTCAGTACTTC | CASRGHPNEAKNIQYF
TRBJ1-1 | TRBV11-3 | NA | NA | TGTGCCAGCAGCCAACGAGGCGGGAACACTGAAGCTTTCTTT | CASSQRGGNTEAFF
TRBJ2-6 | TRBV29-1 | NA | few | TGCAGCGTATTGGGGGGCTCTGGGGCCAACGTCCTGACTTTC | CSVLGGSGANVLTF
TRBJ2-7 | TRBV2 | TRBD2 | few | TGTGCCAGCAGAAAGACTAGCGGATACGAGCAGTACTTC | CASRKTSGYEQYF
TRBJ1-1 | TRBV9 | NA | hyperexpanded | TGTGCCAGCAGTAGCACCATGAACACTGAAGCTTTCTTT | CASSSTMNTEAFF
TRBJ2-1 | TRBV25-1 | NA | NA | TGTGCCAGCAGTGAACAGAGCTCCTACAATGAGCAGTTCTTC | CASSEQSSYNEQFF
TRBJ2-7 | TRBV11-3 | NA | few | TGTGCCAGCAGCCAGGGGACTCCCAGTTACGAGCAGTACTTC | CASSQGTPSYEQYF
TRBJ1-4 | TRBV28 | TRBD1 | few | TGTGCCAGCAGCTATCTTGGGACAGGGAATGAAAAACTGTTTTTT | CASSYLGTGNEKLFF
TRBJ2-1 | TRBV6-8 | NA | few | TGTGCCAGCAGCTGGGGGGCCCGGGTAAGCTCCTACAATGAGCAGTTCTTC | CASSWGARVSSYNEQFF
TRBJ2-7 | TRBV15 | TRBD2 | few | TGTGCCACCAGCAGAGATGATCTAGCGGGACACGAGCAGTACTTC | CATSRDDLAGHEQYF
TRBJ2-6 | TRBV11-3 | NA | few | TGTGCCAGCAGCTTAGACAGGGAGAGCTCTGGGGCCAACGTCCTGACTTTC | CASSLDRESSGANVLTF
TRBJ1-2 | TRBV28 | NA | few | TGTGCCAGCAGTCCCCAAGTGCGAGGCTACACCTTC | CASSPQVRGYTF
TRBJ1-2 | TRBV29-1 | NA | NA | TGCAGCGGAGTGTGGGGCGACCCGTATGGCTACACCTTC | CSGVWGDPYGYTF
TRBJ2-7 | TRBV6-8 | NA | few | TGTGCCAGCAGCGAGCAGGACGGACTTCTCCAGCAGTACTTC | CASSEQDGLLQQYF
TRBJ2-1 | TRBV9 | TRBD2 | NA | TGTGCCAGCTCAAGACTAGCGGGAAGCTCCTACAATGAGCAGTTCTTC | CASSRLAGSSYNEQFF
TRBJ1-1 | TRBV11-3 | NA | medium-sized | TGTGCCAGCAGCCCAGTAATGCCGTCGAACACTGAAGCTTTCTTT | CASSPVMPSNTEAFF
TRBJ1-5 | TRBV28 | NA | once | TGTGCCAGCAGTTTGACCCAGACGGGCAATCAGCCCCAGCATTTT | CASSLTQTGNQPQHF
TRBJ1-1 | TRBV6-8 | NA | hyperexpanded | TGTGCCAGCAGAAAAGGACCCAGCAACACTGAAGCTTTCTTT | CASRKGPSNTEAFF
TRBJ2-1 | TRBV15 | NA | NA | TGTGCCACCAGCAGTAGGCGTGTTGGGGGCACCTACAATGAGCAGTTCTTC | CATSSRRVGGTYNEQFF
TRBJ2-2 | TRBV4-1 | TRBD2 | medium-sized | TGCGCCAGCAGCCAAGAAAGGGGGACTAGTACCGGGGAGCTGTTTTTT | CASSQERGTSTGELFF
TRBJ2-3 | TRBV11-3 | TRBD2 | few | TGTGCCAGCAGCTTAGGTACTAGCGAGGCGGGTACGCAGTATTTT | CASSLGTSEAGTQYF
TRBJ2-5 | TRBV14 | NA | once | TGTGCCAGCAGCCCCGACCCGTACCAAGAGACCCAGTACTTC | CASSPDPYQETQYF
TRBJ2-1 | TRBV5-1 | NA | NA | TGCGCCAGCAGCCGCGAGGCATCAGGGTATGAGCAGTTCTTC | CASSREASGYEQFF
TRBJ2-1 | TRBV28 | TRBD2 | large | TGTGCCAGCAGTTTAATGGTCCTAGCGGGAGGCCGACTCTCCTACAATGAGCAGTTCTTC | CASSLMVLAGGRLSYNEQFF
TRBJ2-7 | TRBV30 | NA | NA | TGTGCGCAGGGAGGAAGGGTTCGCGAGCAGTACTTC | CAQGGRVREQYF
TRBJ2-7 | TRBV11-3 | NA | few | TGTGCCAGCAGCTTATCAAGGGCCCGGGGGTACGAGCAGTACTTC | CASSLSRARGYEQYF
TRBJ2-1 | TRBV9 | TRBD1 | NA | TGTGCCAGCAGCGTAGGGGTGGGACAGGGTGAGAATGAGCAGTTCTTC | CASSVGVGQGENEQFF
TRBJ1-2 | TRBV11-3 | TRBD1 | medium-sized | TGTGCCAGCAGCTTAGGGACAGGGGGCCACTTTGGCTACACCTTC | CASSLGTGGHFGYTF
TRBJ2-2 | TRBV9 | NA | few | TGTGCCAGCATTGTGGCGGGAAAGGTCGGGGAGCTGTTTTTT | CASIVAGKVGELFF
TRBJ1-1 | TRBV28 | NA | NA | TGTGCCAGCAGCCTTAAACGGACCACTGAAGCTTTCTTT | CASSLKRTTEAFF
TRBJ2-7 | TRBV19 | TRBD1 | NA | TGTGCCAGTAGTATACGGGGGACAGGGGGCTCCTACGAGCAGTACTTC | CASSIRGTGGSYEQYF
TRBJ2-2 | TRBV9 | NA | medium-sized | TGTGCCAGCACCCCGACTCTTACCCGTTCCACCGGGGAGCTGTTTTTT | CASTPTLTRSTGELFF